The clone carrying this T cell receptor beta chain was observed many times. CDR3 length equals 14 residues. Per germline, CDR1 SNHLY and CDR2 FYNNEI. Trimming shortened V by 4 bases and J by 3 bases, and 10 bases separated the two germline ends. The sample is drawn from a study of T cells in Graves' hyperthyroidism and ophthalmopathy. It was RNA transcripts that yielded the amplified TCR beta CDR3 regions. The TCR CDR3 first-round RT-PCR relied on the HTBI primer set. TCRdb recomputed calls from the multiplex PCR reads with MiXCR, one row per CDR3 protein. The data contain about 420,000 distinct CDR3 sequences, about a sixth of them seen just once; the ten biggest clones take up roughly 7.7%.

This receptor was taken from a woman aged 18-29 years with Graves' hyperthyroidism. The chain recombines TRBV2 with TRBJ2-1; D not certain. Sequencing input: blood. The CDR3 loop is CASSGYMYYNEQFF. CDR3 DNA: TGTGCCAGCAGTGGATATATGTACTACAATGAGCAGTTCTTC. Combining the CDR3 with reference TRBV2 and TRBJ2-1 gives the whole variable domain EPEVTQTPSHQVTQMGQEVILRCVPISNHLYFYWYRQILGQKVEFLVSFYNNEISEKSEIFDDQFSVERPDGSNFTLKIRSTKLEDSAMYFCASSGYMYYNEQFFGPGTRLTVL.